A single sample gave rise to the 27 T cell receptor beta chains below, sequenced in a study of response to subunit inactivated influenza vaccine. TCRdb re-analysed the RT-PCR reads in MiXCR, keeping a single row per CDR3 protein. The data hold approximately 520,000 distinct CDR3 sequences, with more than 15% observed a single time. The sample consisted of CD4+ T cells sorted from PBMCs, taken 23 months after vaccination. These receptors originate from a man aged 45-69 years who received an inactivated influenza vaccine.

J is TRBJ1-3 and V is TRBV4-2; D remains unclear. The CDR3 spans 15 residues. Per the germline V gene, CDR1 is LGHNA and CDR2 is YNFKEQ. V lost 0 bases, J lost 2 bases, and 8 bases lay in between. The CDR3 DNA follows: TGTGCCAGCAGCCAAGATGCGACTCCTGGAAACACCATATATTTT. This codes for CASSQDATPGNTIYF.

The rearrangement uses TRBV7-2 and TRBJ2-1; TRBD2 aligns across 9 bases. Per the germline V gene, CDR1 is SGHTA and CDR2 is FQGNSA. There are 14 residues in the CDR3. V lost 5 bases, J lost 7 bases, and 6 bases stayed unmatched. Written as DNA, the CDR3 is TGTGCCAGCAGCGCGGGACTAGCCGGTAATGAGCAGTTCTTC. This encodes CASSAGLAGNEQFF. Complete variable domain (other parts from reference TRBV7-2 and TRBJ2-1): GAGVSQSPSNKVTEKGKDVELRCDPISGHTALYWYRQSLGQGLEFLIYFQGNSAPDKSGLPSDRFSAERTGGSVSTLTIQRTQQEDSAVYLCASSAGLAGNEQFFGPGTRLTVL.

This clonotype turned up a few times. The chain links TRBV7-6 to TRBJ2-2; weak D call: TRBD2 (5 bases). Looked up from germline, CDR1 is SGHVS and CDR2 is FNYEAQ. The V gene lost 5 bases and the J gene lost 4 bases, with 14 bases spanning the gap. The CDR3 extends over 15 amino acids. CDR3 sequence (DNA): TGTGCCAGCAGCCCAAGAAGGACTCGCACCGGGGAGCTGTTTTTT. Residues: CASSPRRTRTGELFF.

The chain carries TRBV6-1 and TRBJ2-1, with 14 bases lining up with TRBD2. Unmatched junction bases numbered 16, after V lost 6 bases and J lost 9 bases. CDR3 length: 18 amino acids. Germline values: CDR1 MNHNS, CDR2 SASEGT. The CDR3 sequence is CASRKEGTSGSRTCEQFF. The CDR3 bases are TGTGCCAGCAGGAAAGAAGGGACTAGCGGGAGTCGAACCTGTGAGCAGTTCTTC.

A few counts support this clonotype. This chain links TRBV30 with TRBJ2-5; possible D gene TRBD1, 6 bases. V was cut by 2 bases and J by 3 bases, with 19 bases left in between. This CDR3 has 16 residues. The V gene's germline CDR1 is GTSNPN and CDR2 SVGIG (reference sequence). CDR3 DNA sequence: TGTGCCTGGAGTTCAACAGGGCAGGGGATGAAAGAGACCCAGTACTTC. This encodes CAWSSTGQGMKETQYF. Together with reference TRBV30 and TRBJ2-5, the CDR3 gives the full variable domain: SQTIHQWPATLVQPVGSPLSLECTVEGTSNPNLYWYRQAAGRGLQLLFYSVGIGQISSEVPQNLSASRPQDRQFILSSKKLLLSDSGFYLCAWSSTGQGMKETQYFGPGTRLLVL.

The V call is TRBV10-3, the J call TRBJ2-1; 8 nucleotides agree with TRBD2. Germline CDR1 ENHRY, CDR2 SYGVKD. J lost 6 bases, V lost 6 bases, and 7 bases had no gene match. This CDR3 has 14 residues. This CDR3 reads CAISVAGGSNEQFF. CDR3 DNA: TGTGCCATCAGCGTGGCGGGGGGCAGCAATGAGCAGTTCTTC.

The chain has TRBV12-3 or TRBV12-4 and TRBJ2-3; 12 nucleotides agree with TRBD2. The CDR3 consists of 19 residues. V dropped 7 bases and J dropped 5; count of bases not matched to a gene: 19. The CDR3 reads CASTKHLGLAGQGGDTQYF. The CDR3 DNA reads TGTGCCAGCACCAAACATCTTGGACTAGCGGGACAGGGTGGAGATACGCAGTATTTT.

This clonotype was recorded a few times. DNA for the CDR3: TGTGCCAGCAGTTACTCGGGACTGAACACTGAAGCTTTCTTT. Its translation is CASSYSGLNTEAFF. The rearrangement joins TRBV6-5 to TRBJ1-1; perhaps TRBD1 as D (5 bases). Between the trimmed V and J ends, which lost 0 bases and 0 bases, there was a span of 5 bases. The CDR3 contains 14 residues. Germline CDR1 MNHEY, CDR2 SVGAGI.

This clonotype has more than one count but fewer than ten. The chain carries TRBV6-2 or TRBV6-3 and TRBJ2-1; tentative D call: TRBD2 (6 bases). V lost 5 bases to trimming and J lost 9 bases, with 11 bases between them. CDR3 length equals 12 residues. Germline assignment: CDR1 MNHEY and CDR2 SVGEGT. CDR3 nucleotide sequence: TGTGCCAGCAGTCCCCAGGGAGGTGAGCAGTTCTTC. Translation: CASSPQGGEQFF.

This clonotype was counted only a few times. The CDR3 DNA reads TGTGCCAGCAGCGTAGAAGGGATGGGGGAGACCCAGTACTTC. This sequence encodes CASSVEGMGETQYF. V usage is TRBV9 and J usage is TRBJ2-5; D is undetermined. The CDR3 runs 14 residues. Trimming stripped 0 bases from V and 5 bases from J, with 11 bases between. Germline V lookup: CDR1 SGDLS, CDR2 YYNGEE.

The chain links TRBV5-1 to TRBJ2-1; weak D call: TRBD1 (6 bases). Trimming stripped 4 bases from V and 5 bases from J, with 19 bases between. The germline CDR1 and CDR2 sequences are SGHRS and YFSETQ. This CDR3 has 16 amino acids. Here the CDR3 reads CASSTRGPDTHNEQFF. In DNA form, the CDR3 reads TGCGCCAGCAGCACCAGGGGTCCGGACACACACAATGAGCAGTTCTTC.

Only a few counts were recorded for this clonotype. The chain carries TRBV6-1 and TRBJ1-3, with D perhaps matching TRBD1 (5 bases). Germline CDR1 is MNHNS and CDR2 is SASEGT. CDR3 length equals 16 residues. V was cut by 5 bases and J by 4 bases, with 18 bases left in between. In DNA, the CDR3 is TGTGCCAGCAGTACAACCCAGGGTTTGGGGGGAAACACCATATATTTT. This translates into CASSTTQGLGGNTIYF.

The chain is built from TRBV6-5 and TRBJ2-2; the D gene is possibly TRBD1 (6 bases). The CDR3 covers 15 residues. The germline V gene encodes CDR1 MNHEY and CDR2 SVGAGI. The ends were cut back, 0 bases at V and 8 bases at J, with 13 bases in the middle. The CDR3 DNA reads as TGTGCCAGCAGTTACTCAGGCAGGGGAAGGGGGGAGCTGTTTTTT. Encoded protein: CASSYSGRGRGELFF.

There are many counts of this clonotype. The chain has TRBV4-3 and TRBJ2-1; 12 bases match TRBD2. Germline-derived CDR1 and CDR2 are LGHNA and YSLEER. The CDR3 loop spans 17 amino acids. The V and J ends lost 5 bases and 6 bases, in that order; junction bases with no gene match: 11. CDR3 nucleotides: TGCGCCAGCAGCTCGATGAGGACTAGCGGGGTTTCCAATGAGCAGTTCTTC. Protein product: CASSSMRTSGVSNEQFF.

In its sample, this clonotype was seen a few times. This chain links TRBV3-1 with TRBJ2-7; the D gene is possibly TRBD1 (6 bases). Trimming pared 1 base from V and 7 bases from J, leaving 11 bases between. From germline, CDR1 is LGHDT and CDR2 YNNKEL (reference sequence). This CDR3 is 13 amino acids long. CDR3 loop: CASSQVGAQEQYF. The DNA of the CDR3 is TGTGCCAGCAGCCAAGTGGGGGCGCAAGAGCAGTACTTC.

This clonotype was found many times. Sequence at one end of the junction differs from germline and may be a read error. The chain uses TRBV9 and TRBJ2-3; TRBD2 matches at 10 bases. The germline V gene encodes CDR1 SGDLS and CDR2 YYNGEE. This CDR3 is built from 14 residues. The DNA for the CDR3 is TGTGCCAGCAGCGCTAGCGGGAGCACCGATACGCAGTATTTT. This sequence encodes CASSASGSTDTQYF.

This clonotype has just a few counts. The genes are TRBV24-1 and TRBJ2-3, with 12 bases aligning to TRBD2. After removal of 0 bases from V and 0 bases from J, the junction contained 9 bases not matched to a gene. Germline V gene lookup returns CDR1 KGHDR and CDR2 SFDVKD. CDR3 size: 20 residues. The CDR3 sequence: CATSDLGLAGISVSTDTQYF. CDR3 DNA sequence: TGTGCCACCAGTGATTTGGGACTAGCGGGGATATCGGTGAGCACAGATACGCAGTATTTT.

This sequence joins TRBV10-3 and TRBJ1-4, with unresolved D. The CDR3 extends over 14 amino acids. Germline CDR1 ENHRY, CDR2 SYGVKD. V lost 0 bases and J 5 bases, leaving 7 bases between the germline ends. The CDR3 here is CAISESGRNEKLFF. In nucleotides, the CDR3 is TGTGCCATCAGTGAGTCAGGGCGGAATGAAAAACTGTTTTTT.

This clonotype appeared a few times. The rearrangement links TRBV9 to TRBJ2-3; D is ambiguous. The V end was cut by 2 bases, the J end by 4 bases, with 11 bases between. Looked up from germline, CDR1 is SGDLS and CDR2 is YYNGEE. CDR3 size: 14 residues. The CDR3 sequence: CASSVWASSDTQYF. As DNA, the CDR3 is TGTGCCAGCAGCGTTTGGGCTAGTTCAGATACGCAGTATTTT. The entire variable domain, with the rest obtained from reference TRBV9 and TRBJ2-3, is as follows: DSGVTQTPKHLITATGQRVTLRCSPRSGDLSVYWYQQSLDQGLQFLIQYYNGEERAKGNILERFSAQQFPDLHSELNLSSLELGDSALYFCASSVWASSDTQYFGPGTRLTVL.

The J gene is TRBJ1-2, the V gene TRBV5-5, with 8 bases that match TRBD1. This CDR3 has 15 amino acids. Germline V gene sequence: CDR1 SGHKS, CDR2 YYEKEE (reference sequence). After removal of 4 bases from V and 8 bases from J, the junction contained 13 bases not matched to a gene. CDR3 coding DNA: TGTGCCAGCAGCCGCCGACAGGGGCCCAGCTGGGGCTACACCTTC. It specifies CASSRRQGPSWGYTF.

This clonotype was picked up a small number of times. The V and J genes are TRBV7-2 and TRBJ2-3; 11 positions agree with TRBD2. Per the germline V gene, CDR1 is SGHTA and CDR2 is FQGNSA. The length of the CDR3 is 16 residues. V trimming: 1 base; J trimming: 8 bases; junction bases outside the gene matches: 8. In DNA form, the CDR3 reads TGTGCCAGCAGCTTAGTAGCGGGGGGGCCTGGTACTACGCAGTATTTT. Its protein is CASSLVAGGPGTTQYF.

This clonotype was detected only a few times. In nucleotides, the CDR3 is TGTGCCAGCAGCCAAGATCCTTTGGCAACCTACGAGCAGTACTTC. Translated: CASSQDPLATYEQYF. V usage is TRBV4-2 and J usage is TRBJ2-7; D uncertain. V lost 0 bases, J lost 2 bases, and 11 bases lay in between. Germline CDR1 reads LGHNA; CDR2 reads YNFKEQ. The CDR3 consists of 15 residues.

The sample holds a few counts of this clonotype. The V and J genes are TRBV12-3 or TRBV12-4 and TRBJ2-7; 11 positions match TRBD1. With 5 bases clipped from V and 6 bases from J, the junction kept 6 bases outside the gene matches. The CDR3 runs to 14 residues. This chain's CDR3 is CASSHGQGASEQYF. The CDR3 nucleotides are TGTGCCAGCAGTCACGGACAGGGGGCGTCCGAGCAGTACTTC.

This clonotype was seen a handful of times. The J gene is TRBJ2-7, the V gene TRBV7-6; tentatively, D is TRBD1 (5 bases). V lost 0 bases to trimming and J lost 4 bases, with 10 bases between them. This CDR3 has 14 amino acids. Germline assignment: CDR1 SGHVS and CDR2 FNYEAQ. The CDR3 coding sequence is TGTGCCAGCAGCTTAGCCCAGGGAATATACGAGCAGTACTTC. It is translated as CASSLAQGIYEQYF. Using reference TRBV7-6 and TRBJ2-7 for the parts outside the CDR3, the full variable domain is GAGVSQSPRYKVTKRGQDVALRCDPISGHVSLYWYRQALGQGPEFLTYFNYEAQQDKSGLPNDRFSAERPEGSISTLTIQRTEQRDSAMYRCASSLAQGIYEQYFGPGTRLTVT.

This clonotype occurred many times. V is TRBV20-1 and J is TRBJ2-1, with 9 nucleotides matching TRBD2. The CDR3 runs to 13 residues. V trimming: 8 bases; J trimming: 6 bases; junction bases outside the gene matches: 8. Per germline, CDR1 DFQATT and CDR2 SNEGSKA (reference sequence). CDR3 sequence (DNA): TGCAGTACCCTAGCGGGGTATTTCAATGAGCAGTTCTTC. This translates into CSTLAGYFNEQFF.

This clonotype has a handful of counts. This chain connects TRBV6-6 to TRBJ2-7, with TRBD1 identical over 7 bases. CDR1 and CDR2 from the germline V gene are MNHNY and SVGAGI (reference sequence). The V and J ends lost 8 bases and 1 base, in that order; junction bases with no gene match: 5. The CDR3 sequence is 13 residues long. In DNA, the CDR3 is TGTGCCAGCGAAGGACAGGTTTCCTACGAGCAGTACTTC. Protein: CASEGQVSYEQYF.

The V and J genes are TRBV6-6 and TRBJ1-1; perhaps TRBD1 as D (6 bases). There are 13 residues in the CDR3. CDR1 MNHNY and CDR2 SVGAGI come from the germline V gene (reference sequence). With 4 bases removed from V and 4 bases from J, the gap between germline ends came to 10 bases. CDR3 in amino acids: CASSWTAFTEAFF. The DNA of the CDR3 is TGTGCCAGCAGTTGGACAGCTTTCACTGAAGCTTTCTTT.